One sample yielded the 15 T cell receptor beta chains listed below, sequenced in a study of vaccination effects on CD4 cells after COVID-19. The antigens these receptors bind are not known. The repertoire was sequenced with immunoSEQ multiplex PCR; TCRdb's copy has only in-frame clones and lacks some. The sample lists fewer than 85,000 clones; just under 75% were seen once. It was after nine to eleven days of culture that CD4+ T cells were isolated. Participants got two doses of BNT162b2 or mRNA-1273 vaccine. Source: CD4+ T cells from PBMCs cultured without peptide, taken after COVID-19 vaccination. The receptor set was obtained from a human donor who received a COVID-19 vaccine.

This clone showed up just once. V usage is TRBV29-1 and J usage is TRBJ1-5, with 8 bases matching TRBD1. V lost 6 bases and J lost 5; bases outside the gene matches: 12. Germline-derived CDR1 and CDR2 are SQVTM and ANQGSEA. The CDR3 extends over 15 amino acids. CDR3 nucleotides: TGCAGCGTGAGCGCAGGGACCAGGGGGCATCAGCCCCAGCATTTT. Its protein is CSVSAGTRGHQPQHF.

This chain connects TRBV5-3 to TRBJ1-2; a weak D match, TRBD1 (5 bases). TRBV5-3 is filed as an ORF, its function uncertain. The CDR3 consists of 14 residues. V was shortened by 4 bases and J by 4 bases, with 14 bases between the two germline ends. The CDR3 DNA sequence: TGTGCCAGAAGCGCCAGGACGGGGCTCTATGGCTACACCTTC. Translation: CARSARTGLYGYTF.

This clone appeared a few times. The chain joins TRBV7-9 to TRBJ2-3; weak D call: TRBD2 (5 bases). CDR1 SEHNR and CDR2 FQNEAQ come from the germline V gene (reference sequence). This CDR3 region has 10 residues. V was pared by 9 bases and J by 5 bases, with 6 bases between. For the CDR3, the DNA is TGTGCCAGTAGCGTAGATACGCAGTATTTT. Translated, it gives CASSVDTQYF.

The chain recombines TRBV10-2 with TRBJ1-5; D is unresolved. The germline V gene encodes CDR1 WSHSY and CDR2 SAAADI. V was clipped by 4 bases and J by 6 bases, with 10 bases between them. The CDR3 contains 13 residues. The CDR3 here is CASSAGLGQPQHF. The CDR3 DNA sequence: TGCGCCAGCAGTGCGGGGTTGGGTCAGCCCCAGCATTTT.

The V gene is TRBV4-2, the J gene TRBJ1-1; D is uncertain. Germline V CDR1 and CDR2: LGHNA, YNFKEQ. V gave up 1 base and J gave up 5 bases, with 8 bases separating them. The CDR3 runs to 13 residues. For the CDR3, the DNA is TGTGCCAGCAGCCAAGTCGGAGTGACTGAAGCTTTCTTT. This sequence encodes CASSQVGVTEAFF.

The chain employs TRBV19 and TRBJ2-5; weak D call: TRBD2 (6 bases). This CDR3 is 14 amino acids long. Germline CDR1 is LNHDA and CDR2 is SQIVND (reference sequence). Trimming pared 4 bases from V and 2 bases from J, leaving 11 bases between. The CDR3 spells CASSKSGSQETQYF. CDR3 coding DNA: TGTGCCAGTAGTAAGTCCGGGAGTCAAGAGACCCAGTACTTC.

The rearrangement uses TRBV6-5 and TRBJ1-2, with D tentatively TRBD1 (5 bases). In germline, CDR1 is MNHEY, CDR2 SVGAGI. Trimming stripped 6 bases from V and 2 bases from J, with 16 bases between. The CDR3 runs 15 residues. In DNA form, the CDR3 reads TGTGCCAGCAGCACAACAGGTCTGGGGAACTATGGCTACACCTTC. Translating gives CASSTTGLGNYGYTF.

The chain uses TRBV2 and TRBJ1-1; tentative D call: TRBD1 (5 bases). V lost 6 bases and J 4 bases, leaving 6 bases between the germline ends. CDR3 size: 11 residues. CDR1 SNHLY and CDR2 FYNNEI come from the germline V gene. CDR3 loop: CASRQGTEAFF. Here the CDR3 DNA reads TGTGCCAGCAGGCAGGGCACTGAAGCTTTCTTT.

This chain uses TRBV5-4 with TRBJ2-3, with 15 nucleotides matching TRBD2. Per the germline V gene, CDR1 is SGHNT and CDR2 is YYREEE (reference sequence). This CDR3 has 16 amino acids. Trimming took 5 bases from V and 4 from J; bases not matched to a gene: 5. The chain's CDR3 is CASSLGLAGGADTQYF. The CDR3 DNA sequence: TGTGCCAGCAGTTTAGGACTAGCGGGGGGGGCAGATACGCAGTATTTT.

V usage is TRBV5-1 and J usage is TRBJ2-3, with D unresolved. Germline-derived CDR1 and CDR2 are SGHRS and YFSETQ. CDR3 length: 14 residues. Trimming pared 1 base from V and 1 base from J, leaving 7 bases between. This CDR3 reads CASSLSTGTDTQYF. For the CDR3, the DNA is TGCGCCAGCAGCTTGAGTACAGGCACAGATACGCAGTATTTT. The whole variable domain, remainder taken from reference TRBV5-1 and TRBJ2-3, is KAGVTQTPRYLIKTRGQQVTLSCSPISGHRSVSWYQQTPGQGLQFLFEYFSETQRNKGNFPGRFSGRQFSNSRSEMNVSTLELGDSALYLCASSLSTGTDTQYFGPGTRLTVL.

The chain combines TRBV14 with TRBJ1-5, with no clear D. Germline CDR1 and CDR2: SGHDN and FVKESK. V lost 5 bases, J lost 2 bases, and 10 bases lay in between. This CDR3 contains 14 residues. The DNA of the CDR3 is TGTGCCAGCAGCGTCCAGTGGGGCAATCAGCCCCAGCATTTT. It codes for CASSVQWGNQPQHF.

The chain uses TRBV5-1 and TRBJ1-4; D is unclear. Germline assignment: CDR1 SGHRS and CDR2 YFSETQ. V lost 0 bases and J lost 4, with 7 bases in between. The CDR3 is 14 amino acids. CDR3 sequence reads: CASSLDPSNEKLFF. The CDR3 DNA follows: TGCGCCAGCAGCTTGGACCCGAGTAATGAAAAACTGTTTTTT. The full variable domain, its missing parts supplied by reference TRBV5-1 and TRBJ1-4, is KAGVTQTPRYLIKTRGQQVTLSCSPISGHRSVSWYQQTPGQGLQFLFEYFSETQRNKGNFPGRFSGRQFSNSRSEMNVSTLELGDSALYLCASSLDPSNEKLFFGSGTQLSVL.

The chain carries TRBV5-1 and TRBJ2-5, with D possibly matching TRBD2 (6 bases). Germline lookup yields CDR1 SGHRS and CDR2 YFSETQ. CDR3 length: 13 residues. V was shortened by 2 bases and J by 9 bases, with 14 bases between the two germline ends. In DNA, the CDR3 is TGCGCCAGCAGCTTCGGGGGTTCCGAGGCCCAGTACTTC. It is translated as CASSFGGSEAQYF.

This clone was counted only a few times. The rearrangement uses TRBV4-1 and TRBJ1-5; unclear D gene. Germline lookup yields CDR1 MGHRA and CDR2 YSYEKL. CDR3 length: 16 amino acids. V lost 2 bases, J lost 1 base, and 12 bases lay in between. This CDR3 is CASSQSEFRSNQPQHF. CDR3 coding DNA: TGCGCCAGCAGCCAATCGGAGTTTAGAAGCAATCAGCCCCAGCATTTT.

The CDR3 here is CASVGTQETQYF. DNA for the CDR3: TGTGCCAGTGTGGGGACCCAAGAGACCCAGTACTTC. J is TRBJ2-5 and V is TRBV25-1; D may match TRBD1 or TRBD2 (5 bases each). CDR1 MGHDK and CDR2 SYGVNS come from the germline V gene. V gave up 9 bases and J gave up 1 base, with 9 bases separating them. CDR3 length equals 12 residues.